The clone carrying this T cell receptor (beta chain) has a count of ten or more. No antigen is known for it. This record comes from a study of identical twins. Study outcomes and limitations: Within cord blood, abundant beta clonotypes carried fewer insertions, but memory repertoires showed no such trend. The same donors were not followed; conclusions instead depended on cross-sectional statistical analysis. Models predicted too little out-of-frame TCR alpha sharing in monozygotic twins.

TCRdb reanalysed the 5' RACE reads using MiXCR and keeps one entry per CDR3 protein. The sample yields about 450,000 distinct CDR3 sequences, approximately 17% seen once. Donors were all healthy Caucasians. CDR3 size: 15 residues. V was pared by 5 bases and J by 7 bases, with 8 bases of the junction left unmatched. Germline assignment: CDR1 SQVTM and CDR2 ANQGSEA. This TCR was recovered from a man aged 50 to 59 in good health. The chain has TRBV29-1 and TRBJ2-1; 13 bases match TRBD2. Sample: naive T cells sorted from blood. CDR3 loop: CSVTGLAGADNEQFF. The DNA of the CDR3 is TGCAGCGTTACCGGACTAGCGGGAGCTGATAATGAGCAGTTCTTC.